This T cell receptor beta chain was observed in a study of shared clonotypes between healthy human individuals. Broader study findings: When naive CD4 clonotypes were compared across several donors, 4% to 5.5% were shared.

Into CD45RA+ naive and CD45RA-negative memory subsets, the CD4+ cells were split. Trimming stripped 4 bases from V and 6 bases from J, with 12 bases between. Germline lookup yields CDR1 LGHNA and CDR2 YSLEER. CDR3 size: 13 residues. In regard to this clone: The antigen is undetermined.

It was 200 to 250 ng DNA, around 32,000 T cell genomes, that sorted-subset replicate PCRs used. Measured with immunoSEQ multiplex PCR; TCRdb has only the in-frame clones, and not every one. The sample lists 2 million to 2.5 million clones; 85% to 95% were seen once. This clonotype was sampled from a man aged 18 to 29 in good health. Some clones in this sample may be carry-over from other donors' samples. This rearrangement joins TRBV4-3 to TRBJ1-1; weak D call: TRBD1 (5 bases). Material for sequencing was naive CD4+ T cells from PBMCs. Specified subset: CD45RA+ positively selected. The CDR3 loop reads CASSRGTGAEAFF. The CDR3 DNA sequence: TGCGCCAGCAGCCGAGGGACGGGGGCTGAAGCTTTCTTT.